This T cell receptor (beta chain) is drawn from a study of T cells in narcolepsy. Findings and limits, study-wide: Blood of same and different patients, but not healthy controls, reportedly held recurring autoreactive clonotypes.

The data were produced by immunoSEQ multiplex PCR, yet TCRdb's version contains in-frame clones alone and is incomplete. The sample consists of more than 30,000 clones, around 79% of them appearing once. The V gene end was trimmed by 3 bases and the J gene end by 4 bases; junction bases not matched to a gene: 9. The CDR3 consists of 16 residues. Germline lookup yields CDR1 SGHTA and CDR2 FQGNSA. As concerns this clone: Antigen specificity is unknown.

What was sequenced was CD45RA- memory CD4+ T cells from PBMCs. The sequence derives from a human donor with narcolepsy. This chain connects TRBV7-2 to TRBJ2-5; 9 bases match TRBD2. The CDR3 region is CASSFPPPTSGETQYF. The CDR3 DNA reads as TGTGCCAGCAGCTTCCCCCCCCCGACTAGCGGAGAGACCCAGTACTTC.